This T cell receptor (beta chain) stems from a study of blood T cells in healthy people across ages. Findings of the study overall: As age increased, TCR beta diversity per million T cells fell in a roughly linear fashion. Greater diversity and more naive CD4+ cells were seen in long-lived donors than in aged donors.

Concerning this clonotype: Its antigen remains unidentified. Its ends do not fully match the called genes, so a read error is possible.

The CDR3 spans 15 residues. With a J-beta primer mix and a sample-barcoded 5' primer, a second PCR ran roughly 6 to 11 cycles. Every molecule of cDNA carried a tag from a template-switch adaptor with 12 random nucleotides. Any given sample supplied a minimum of 3 million CDR3-containing paired-end reads. From the 5' RACE reads, TCRdb called clonotypes with MiXCR, one entry per CDR3 protein. Of roughly 1,700,000 distinct CDR3 sequences detected, 28% appear once; the ten largest clones hold over 7%. The sequence was collected from a woman aged 25 to 39 in good health. Sequenced material: blood. This sequence joins TRBV12-3 or TRBV12-4 and TRBJ1-6; no definite D call. CDR3 protein: CASRDRVSFNSPLHF. In nucleotides, the CDR3 is TGTGCCAGCAGGGACCGGGTCTCCTTTAATTCACCCCTCCACTTT.